The 4 T cell receptor beta chains below come from one sample, sequenced in a study of blood T cell repertoires in COVID-19. Clones were sequenced by immunoSEQ multiplex PCR, and TCRdb holds only the in-frame ones, with some missing. The sample holds 150,000 to 200,000 clones, around 84% seen once. The sequencing sample was made of PBMCs or T cells enriched from blood (not recorded which). These receptors all stem from a man in his forties or fifties who had recovered from COVID-19.

V gene TRBV19 combines with J gene TRBJ1-1, with TRBD1 matching over 8 bases. Looked up from germline, CDR1 is LNHDA and CDR2 is SQIVND (reference sequence). The CDR3 spans 14 residues. Unmatched junction bases numbered 5, after V lost 7 bases and J lost 1 base. As DNA, the CDR3 is TGTGCCAGTAACCCGGACAGGGCGAACACTGAAGCTTTCTTT. Its translation is CASNPDRANTEAFF.

The CDR3 is CASSQDGPVYNEQFF. Written as DNA, the CDR3 is TGTGCCAGCAGCCAAGATGGGCCCGTTTACAATGAGCAGTTCTTC. V usage is TRBV3-1 (or the pseudogene TRBV3-2) and J usage is TRBJ2-1, with D hard to call. The CDR3 runs 15 residues. Germline V CDR1 and CDR2: LGHDT, YNNKEL (reference sequence). The germline V and J ends were trimmed by 0 bases and 4 bases, with 10 bases remaining between them.

This clone was seen a few times. The chain has TRBV19 and TRBJ1-2; D might be TRBD1 (6 bases). CDR1 is LNHDA and CDR2 is SQIVND in the germline V gene (reference sequence). Trimming shortened V by 1 base and J by 8 bases, and 11 bases separated the two germline ends. The CDR3 runs to 13 residues. The chain's CDR3 is CASSIGGGVGYTF. CDR3 nucleotide sequence: TGTGCCAGTAGTATAGGAGGGGGAGTAGGCTACACCTTC.

The gene calls are TRBV7-9 and TRBJ1-5; 7 bases align to TRBD1. Germline CDR1 reads SEHNR; CDR2 reads FQNEAQ (reference sequence). The V and J ends lost 1 base and 6 bases, in that order; junction bases with no gene match: 3. The CDR3 covers 14 residues. Here the CDR3 DNA reads TGTGCCAGCAGCTTAGAAGGGGGCCGTCAGCCCCAGCATTTT. Its protein is CASSLEGGRQPQHF.